This TCR beta chain was profiled in a study of brain T cells in children with intractable seizures. Study findings and constraints: Pre-surgery blood may have been undersampled, hiding some clones. Patients' HCMV serostatus was unknown; virus specificity rests on CDR3 similarity alone.

On this clone: The antigen is unknown.

Surgery cases with the highest brain T cell transcript signatures were chosen for sequencing. Pre-surgery treatment included at least one anti-epileptic drug. The method was immunoSEQ multiplex PCR; TCRdb's version includes in-frame clones alone and lacks a portion of them. The repertoire holds just under 65,000 clones, with 90% to 96% as singletons. This CDR3 region has 12 residues. Trimming removed 6 bases at V and 0 bases at J, with 6 bases between. The input for sequencing was peripheral blood, taken at surgery. The chain couples TRBV12-3 or TRBV12-4 to TRBJ2-7; D is ambiguous. This receptor was taken from a boy in the first two years of life with focal cortical dysplasia and intractable seizures. The DNA of the CDR3 is TGTGCCAGCAGCCAGAGCTCCTACGAGCAGTACTTC. The encoded protein is CASSQSSYEQYF.